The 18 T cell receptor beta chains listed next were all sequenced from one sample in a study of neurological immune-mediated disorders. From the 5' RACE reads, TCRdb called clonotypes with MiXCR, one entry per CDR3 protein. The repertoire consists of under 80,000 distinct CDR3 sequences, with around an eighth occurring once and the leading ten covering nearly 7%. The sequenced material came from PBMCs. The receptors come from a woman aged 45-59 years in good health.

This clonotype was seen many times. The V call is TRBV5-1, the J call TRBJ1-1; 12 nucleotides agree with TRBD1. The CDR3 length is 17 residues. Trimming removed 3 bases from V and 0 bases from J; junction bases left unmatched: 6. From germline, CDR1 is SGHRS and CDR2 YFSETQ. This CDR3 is CASSWGQGAALNTEAFF. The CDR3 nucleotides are TGCGCCAGCAGCTGGGGACAGGGGGCAGCCCTGAACACTGAAGCTTTCTTT.

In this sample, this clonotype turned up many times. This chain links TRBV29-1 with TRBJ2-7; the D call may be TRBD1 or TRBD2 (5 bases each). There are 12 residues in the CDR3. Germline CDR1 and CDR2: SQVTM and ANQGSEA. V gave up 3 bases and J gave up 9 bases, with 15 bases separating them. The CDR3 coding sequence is TGCAGCGTTGACCTGAGGGGTTTCGGGCAGTACTTC. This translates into CSVDLRGFGQYF.

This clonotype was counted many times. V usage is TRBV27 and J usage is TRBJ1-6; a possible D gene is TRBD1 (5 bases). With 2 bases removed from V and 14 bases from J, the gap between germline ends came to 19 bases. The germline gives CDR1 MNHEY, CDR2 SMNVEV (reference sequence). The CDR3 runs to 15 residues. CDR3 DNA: TGTGCCAGCAGTTTAGGGGGTGTTACAGGTTCGGCCCTCCACTTT. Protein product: CASSLGGVTGSALHF.

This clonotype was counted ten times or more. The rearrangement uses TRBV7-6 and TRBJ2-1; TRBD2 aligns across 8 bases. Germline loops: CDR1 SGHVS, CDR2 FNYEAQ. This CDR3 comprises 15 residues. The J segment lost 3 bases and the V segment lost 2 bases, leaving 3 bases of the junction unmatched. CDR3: CASSLFSGDYNEQFF. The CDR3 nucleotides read TGTGCCAGCAGCTTATTTAGCGGGGACTACAATGAGCAGTTCTTC.

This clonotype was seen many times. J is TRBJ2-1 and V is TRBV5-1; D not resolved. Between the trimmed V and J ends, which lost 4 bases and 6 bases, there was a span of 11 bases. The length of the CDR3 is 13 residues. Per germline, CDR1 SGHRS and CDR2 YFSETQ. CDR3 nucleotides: TGCGCCAGCAGCACACAGCTGGGCAATGAGCAGTTCTTC. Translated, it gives CASSTQLGNEQFF.

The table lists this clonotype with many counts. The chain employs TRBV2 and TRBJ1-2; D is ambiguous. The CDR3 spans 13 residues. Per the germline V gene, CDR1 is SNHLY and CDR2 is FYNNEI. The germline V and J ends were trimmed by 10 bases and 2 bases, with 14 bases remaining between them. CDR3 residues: CATSKEGNYGYTF. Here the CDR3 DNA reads TGTGCCACAAGCAAGGAAGGAAACTATGGCTACACCTTC. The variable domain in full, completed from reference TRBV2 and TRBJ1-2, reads EPEVTQTPSHQVTQMGQEVILRCVPISNHLYFYWYRQILGQKVEFLVSFYNNEISEKSEIFDDQFSVERPDGSNFTLKIRSTKLEDSAMYFCATSKEGNYGYTFGSGTRLTVV.

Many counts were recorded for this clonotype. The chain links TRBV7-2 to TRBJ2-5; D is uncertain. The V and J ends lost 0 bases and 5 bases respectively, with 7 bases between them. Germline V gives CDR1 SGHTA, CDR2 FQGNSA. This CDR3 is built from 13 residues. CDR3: CASSLARRETQYF. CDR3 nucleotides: TGTGCCAGCAGCTTAGCCCGAAGGGAGACCCAGTACTTC.

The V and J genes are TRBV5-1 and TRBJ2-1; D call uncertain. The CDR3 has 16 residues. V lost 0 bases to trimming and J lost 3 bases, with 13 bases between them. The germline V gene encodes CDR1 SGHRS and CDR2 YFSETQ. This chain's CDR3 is CASSLGSSVVYNEQFF. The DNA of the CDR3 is TGCGCCAGCAGCTTGGGCTCTAGTGTCGTCTACAATGAGCAGTTCTTC.

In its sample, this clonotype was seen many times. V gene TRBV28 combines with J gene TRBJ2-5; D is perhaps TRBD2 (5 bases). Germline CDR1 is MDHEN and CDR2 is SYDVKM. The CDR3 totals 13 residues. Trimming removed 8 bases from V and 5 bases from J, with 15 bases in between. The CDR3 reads CASQTGISETQYF. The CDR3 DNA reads TGTGCCAGCCAAACGGGAATTTCGGAGACCCAGTACTTC.

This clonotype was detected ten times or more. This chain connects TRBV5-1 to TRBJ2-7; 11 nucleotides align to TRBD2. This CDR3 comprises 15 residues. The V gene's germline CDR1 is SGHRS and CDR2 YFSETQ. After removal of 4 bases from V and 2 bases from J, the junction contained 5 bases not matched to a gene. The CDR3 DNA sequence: TGCGCCAGCAGCATGACTAGCGGGGTTGCCTACGAGCAGTACTTC. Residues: CASSMTSGVAYEQYF.

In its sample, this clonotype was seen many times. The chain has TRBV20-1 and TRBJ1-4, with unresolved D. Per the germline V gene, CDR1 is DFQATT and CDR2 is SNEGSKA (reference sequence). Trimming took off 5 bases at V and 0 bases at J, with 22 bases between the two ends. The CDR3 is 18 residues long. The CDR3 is CSAPMAATPSPTNEKLFF. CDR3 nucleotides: TGCAGTGCTCCGATGGCAGCTACCCCTTCCCCAACTAATGAAAAACTGTTTTTT.

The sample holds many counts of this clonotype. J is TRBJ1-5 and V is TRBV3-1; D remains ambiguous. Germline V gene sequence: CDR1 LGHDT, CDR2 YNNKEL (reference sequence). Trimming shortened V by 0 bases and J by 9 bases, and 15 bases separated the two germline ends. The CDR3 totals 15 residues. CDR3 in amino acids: CASSQDWRGVWPQHF. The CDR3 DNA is TGTGCCAGCAGCCAAGATTGGCGTGGGGTTTGGCCCCAGCATTTT.

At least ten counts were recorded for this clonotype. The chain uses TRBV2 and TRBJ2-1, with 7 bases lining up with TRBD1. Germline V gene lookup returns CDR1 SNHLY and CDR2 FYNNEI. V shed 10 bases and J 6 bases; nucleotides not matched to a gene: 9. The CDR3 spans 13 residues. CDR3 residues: CATQPGTVNEQFF. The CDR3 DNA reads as TGTGCCACCCAGCCTGGGACAGTCAATGAGCAGTTCTTC.

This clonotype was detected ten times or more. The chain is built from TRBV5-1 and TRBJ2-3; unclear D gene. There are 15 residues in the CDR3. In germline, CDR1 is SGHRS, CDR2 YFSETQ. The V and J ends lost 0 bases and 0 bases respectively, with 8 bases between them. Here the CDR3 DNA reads TGCGCCAGCAGCTTGGAATCCCTTAGCACAGATACGCAGTATTTT. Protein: CASSLESLSTDTQYF.

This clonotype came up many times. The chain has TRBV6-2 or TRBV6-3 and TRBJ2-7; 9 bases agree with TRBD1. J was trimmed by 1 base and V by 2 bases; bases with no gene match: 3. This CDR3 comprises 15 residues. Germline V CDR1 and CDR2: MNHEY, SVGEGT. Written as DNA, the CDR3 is TGTGCCAGCAGTTACGTAGGGACAGGGTCCTACGAGCAGTACTTC. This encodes CASSYVGTGSYEQYF.

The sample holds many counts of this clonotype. The DNA for the CDR3 is TGTGCCAGCAGCCCGACAGGGGCCACGAACTATGGCTACACCTTC. Translated: CASSPTGATNYGYTF. This chain joins TRBV3-1 and TRBJ1-2; 8 bases are a match to TRBD1. Looked up from germline, CDR1 is LGHDT and CDR2 is YNNKEL (reference sequence). CDR3 size: 15 residues. J was trimmed by 2 bases and V by 4 bases; bases with no gene match: 6.

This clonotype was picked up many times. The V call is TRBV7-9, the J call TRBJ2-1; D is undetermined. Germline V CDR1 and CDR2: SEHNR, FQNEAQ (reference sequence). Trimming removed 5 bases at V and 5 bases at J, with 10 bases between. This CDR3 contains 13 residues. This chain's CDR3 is CASSPPQDNEQFF. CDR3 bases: TGTGCCAGCAGCCCACCGCAAGACAATGAGCAGTTCTTC.

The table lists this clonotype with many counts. The CDR3 loop reads CASSSEPGPGPEAFF. CDR3 DNA sequence: TGCGCCAGCAGCTCGGAACCCGGACCGGGTCCTGAAGCTTTCTTT. The V gene is TRBV5-1, the J gene TRBJ1-1, with D uncertain. The length of the CDR3 is 15 residues. Per germline, CDR1 SGHRS and CDR2 YFSETQ. Trimming stripped 3 bases from V and 6 bases from J, with 18 bases between.